The clone carrying this T cell receptor (beta chain) was picked up a small number of times. CDR3 length: 17 amino acids. Germline CDR1 is DFQATT and CDR2 is SNEGSKA (reference sequence). Germline trimming cut 1 base from V and 7 bases from J; bases unmatched to any gene: 8. The sample is drawn from a study of molecular identifiers for immune sequencing clone quantification. Previously described methods and listed TCR primers were used for bulk TCR libraries. Using its own MiXCR run on the PCR reads, TCRdb lists one record per CDR3 protein. The repertoire holds 85,000 to 100,000 distinct CDR3 sequences, less than 25% seen once, with 0.85% to 1% in the top ten.

The chain links TRBV20-1 to TRBJ2-1; TRBD2 agrees at 15 bases. Sequenced: naive CD8+ T cells from blood, with Jurkat cell RNA spiked in. Subset meaning: FACS-sorted CD8+CD4-CCR7+CD45RA+ naive T cells. The receptor was isolated from a human donor in good health. Some libraries in this study had Jurkat cell RNA spiked in. CDR3 protein: CSARGRTSGGAQNEQFF. In DNA, the CDR3 is TGCAGTGCTAGAGGCCGGACTAGCGGGGGGGCGCAGAATGAGCAGTTCTTC.